A selection of T cell receptor beta chains follows, all from one sample in a study of blood T cells in healthy people across ages. Via MiXCR, TCRdb re-called the 5' RACE reads, giving one row per CDR3 protein. The sample lists 1.5 million to 2 million distinct CDR3 sequences, about 50% occurring once. Sequenced: blood. Receptor source: a woman aged 40 to 55 in good health. The CDR3 runs from the conserved cysteine through the conserved F or W. A D gene is named only where the DNA matches it firmly. Clone size is stated in some rows and not others, as once, few, many or a class when expanded.

J gene | clone size | V gene | D gene | CDR3 protein | CDR3 DNA
TRBJ2-1 | few | TRBV29-1 | NA | CSVEDRITSYNEQFF | TGCAGCGTTGAAGATAGAATAACCTCCTACAATGAGCAGTTCTTC
TRBJ1-4 | few | TRBV7-9 | NA | CASSSLPDRAVATNEKLFF | TGTGCCAGCAGCTCGCTCCCGGACCGCGCAGTTGCAACTAATGAAAAACTGTTTTTT
TRBJ1-1 | NA | TRBV7-2 | NA | CASSLIRGLFTEAFF | TGTGCCAGCAGCTTAATCCGAGGACTGTTCACTGAAGCTTTCTTT
TRBJ2-4 | NA | TRBV7-9 | TRBD1 | CASSPLAGTVKNIQYF | TGTGCCAGCAGCCCCCTTGCCGGGACAGTCAAAAACATTCAGTACTTC
TRBJ1-1 | few | TRBV20-1 | NA | CSARDRVTEAFF | TGCAGTGCTAGAGACAGGGTTACTGAAGCTTTCTTT
TRBJ1-2 | few | TRBV7-2 | NA | CASSLNAGANYGYTF | TGTGCCAGCAGCTTAAACGCAGGGGCTAACTATGGCTACACCTTC
TRBJ1-2 | few | TRBV6-5 | TRBD1 | CASSYQTGNYGYTF | TGTGCCAGCAGTTATCAGACAGGGAACTATGGCTACACCTTC
TRBJ2-6 | NA | TRBV12-3/TRBV12-4 | NA | CASSPRVGTAPSGANVLTF | TGTGCCAGCAGTCCAAGAGTTGGGACGGCCCCTTCGGGGGCCAACGTCCTGACTTTC
TRBJ2-5 | few | TRBV4-3 | NA | CASSQDQGETQYF | TGCGCCAGCAGCCAAGATCAAGGCGAGACCCAGTACTTC
TRBJ2-3 | NA | TRBV6-4 | NA | CASSDIIGDTQYF | TGTGCCAGCAGTGACATAATTGGCGATACGCAGTATTTT
TRBJ2-7 | NA | TRBV6-5 | TRBD1 | CASSPPGQGLHEQYF | TGTGCCAGCAGTCCCCCAGGACAGGGGTTGCACGAGCAGTACTTC
TRBJ2-3 | few | TRBV4-2 | NA | CASSPAGTSNTDTQYF | TGTGCCAGCAGCCCGGCCGGGACCTCTAACACAGATACGCAGTATTTT
TRBJ2-7 | NA | TRBV7-2 | NA | CASSWKSSYEQYF | TGTGCCAGCAGCTGGAAGAGCTCCTACGAGCAGTACTTC
TRBJ1-2 | NA | TRBV6-2/TRBV6-3 | NA | CASSSDPVYGYTF | TGTGCCAGCAGCTCCGACCCAGTTTACGGCTACACCTTC
TRBJ2-3 | NA | TRBV20-1 | NA | CSARVPLASTDTQYF | TGCAGTGCTAGAGTCCCATTGGCTAGCACAGATACGCAGTATTTT
TRBJ2-3 | NA | TRBV12-5 | NA | CASGLGSGGTDTQYF | TGTGCTAGTGGTTTGGGCTCAGGGGGCACAGATACGCAGTATTTT
TRBJ1-2 | NA | TRBV28 | NA | CASSLFERGYTF | TGTGCCAGCAGTTTATTTGAACGAGGCTACACCTTC
TRBJ2-7 | NA | TRBV28 | TRBD1 | CASRQGQGASYEQYF | TGTGCCAGCAGACAGGGACAGGGGGCCTCCTACGAGCAGTACTTC
TRBJ2-7 | NA | TRBV6-5 | TRBD1 | CASSPDRAYPYEQYF | TGTGCCAGCAGCCCGGACAGGGCCTACCCCTACGAGCAGTACTTC
TRBJ2-5 | NA | TRBV13 | NA | CASSPEGRSNGETQYF | TGTGCCAGCAGCCCAGAGGGGCGGTCCAATGGTGAGACCCAGTACTTC
TRBJ2-7 | NA | TRBV12-3/TRBV12-4 | TRBD1 | CASSYLQGLGCEQYF | TGTGCCAGCAGTTACTTACAGGGGTTGGGCTGCGAGCAGTACTTC
TRBJ1-2 | NA | TRBV5-1 | NA | CAGSLGGNGYTF | TGCGCCGGCAGCTTGGGAGGAAATGGCTACACCTTC
TRBJ2-2 | NA | TRBV6-5 | TRBD1 | CASSYSRTGGKITGELFF | TGTGCCAGCAGTTACTCCCGGACAGGGGGCAAGATTACCGGGGAGCTGTTTTTT
TRBJ1-2 | NA | TRBV12-3/TRBV12-4 | NA | CASSLAQNGYTF | TGTGCCAGCAGTTTAGCGCAAAATGGCTACACCTTC
TRBJ2-5 | few | TRBV29-1 | TRBD2 | CSVATPKAGGETQYF | TGCAGCGTTGCTACCCCTAAGGCGGGGGGAGAGACCCAGTACTTC
TRBJ2-3 | few | TRBV5-1 | TRBD2 | CASSLDLAGRAEDTQYF | TGCGCCAGCAGCTTGGACCTAGCGGGGAGGGCTGAAGATACGCAGTATTTT
TRBJ2-3 | NA | TRBV29-1 | TRBD2 | CSVEDFASGSWGTQYF | TGCAGCGTTGAAGACTTTGCTAGCGGGAGCTGGGGTACGCAGTATTTT
TRBJ1-5 | NA | TRBV20-1 | NA | CSASTDTNQPQHF | TGCAGCGCCTCTACAGACACCAATCAGCCCCAGCATTTT
TRBJ1-2 | NA | TRBV2 | TRBD1 | CASSQRQGAGGYTF | TGTGCCAGCAGTCAGAGACAGGGGGCTGGAGGCTACACCTTC
TRBJ2-7 | few | TRBV6-2/TRBV6-3 | NA | CASTSSWADEQYF | TGTGCCAGCACCTCCTCTTGGGCTGACGAGCAGTACTTC
TRBJ2-3 | few | TRBV4-3 | NA | CASSQDNGGDTQYF | TGCGCCAGCAGCCAAGATAATGGGGGCGATACGCAGTATTTT
TRBJ1-2 | NA | TRBV5-1 | NA | CASSFSDGYNYGYTF | TGCGCCAGCAGCTTCAGTGACGGATATAACTATGGCTACACCTTC
TRBJ2-1 | NA | TRBV19 | TRBD2 | CASSIPSGGWDEQFF | TGTGCCAGTAGTATACCCAGCGGGGGCTGGGATGAGCAGTTCTTC
TRBJ2-1 | NA | TRBV15 | TRBD2 | CATSRDISGGYNEQFF | TGTGCCACCAGCAGAGATATTAGCGGGGGATACAATGAGCAGTTCTTC
TRBJ1-5 | NA | TRBV28 | TRBD1 | CASSLPRGPSNQPQHF | TGTGCCAGCAGTTTACCCAGGGGGCCAAGCAATCAGCCCCAGCATTTT
TRBJ1-4 | few | TRBV6-5 | TRBD1 | CASSPDRGLQKLFF | TGTGCCAGCAGCCCCGACAGGGGGCTCCAAAAACTGTTTTTT
TRBJ2-1 | few | TRBV27 | NA | CASQGRSSYNEQFF | TGTGCCTCTCAGGGCAGGAGCTCCTACAATGAGCAGTTCTTC
TRBJ2-7 | NA | TRBV7-2 | TRBD1 | CASSVDRGEYEQYF | TGTGCCAGCAGCGTGGACAGGGGGGAATACGAGCAGTACTTC
TRBJ2-5 | NA | TRBV6-2/TRBV6-3 | TRBD2 | CASSYSNGGGPRETQYF | TGTGCCAGCAGTTACTCGAACGGCGGGGGGCCGAGAGAGACCCAGTACTTC
TRBJ2-1 | NA | TRBV7-9 | NA | CASSRGIDNEQFF | TGTGCCAGCAGCCGGGGCATCGACAATGAGCAGTTCTTC
TRBJ2-7 | few | TRBV20-1 | NA | CSASAPGDYEQYF | TGCAGTGCTAGTGCCCCAGGGGACTACGAGCAGTACTTC
TRBJ2-7 | many | TRBV5-1 | NA | CASSAGQSYEQYF | TGCGCCAGCAGCGCCGGACAGTCCTACGAGCAGTACTTC
TRBJ2-5 | NA | TRBV20-1 | NA | CSAIDYGHEETQYF | TGCAGTGCTATCGACTACGGGCACGAAGAGACCCAGTACTTC
TRBJ2-7 | NA | TRBV6-5 | NA | CASSSNTGSSYEQYF | TGTGCCAGCAGTTCAAATACAGGGAGCTCCTACGAGCAGTACTTC
TRBJ1-1 | few | TRBV5-1 | NA | CASSLVTGRDTEAFF | TGCGCCAGCAGCTTGGTTACCGGCAGGGACACTGAAGCTTTCTTT
TRBJ2-1 | few | TRBV20-1 | TRBD2 | CSARVRTSGGAWNEQFF | TGCAGTGCTAGGGTACGGACTAGCGGGGGGGCTTGGAATGAGCAGTTCTTC
TRBJ2-7 | NA | TRBV28 | TRBD1 | CASSFANRDRAHEQYF | TGTGCCAGCAGTTTCGCTAATCGGGACAGGGCCCACGAGCAGTACTTC
TRBJ2-7 | NA | TRBV5-6 | TRBD1 | CASSRRTGSSDEQYF | TGTGCCAGCAGCCGTAGGACAGGGTCGAGCGACGAGCAGTACTTC
TRBJ2-5 | NA | TRBV7-2 | TRBD2 | CAGSLAYGLDQETQYF | TGTGCCGGCAGCTTAGCGTACGGACTAGACCAAGAGACCCAGTACTTC
TRBJ1-6 | NA | TRBV6-2/TRBV6-3 | NA | CASSIGLWNSPLHF | TGTGCCAGCAGTATCGGCCTTTGGAATTCACCCCTCCACTTT
TRBJ2-5 | few | TRBV7-9 | TRBD2 | CASSFSGTNPRETQYF | TGTGCCAGCAGCTTTAGTGGGACTAACCCTAGGGAGACCCAGTACTTC
TRBJ2-1 | NA | TRBV25-1 | TRBD2 | CASSELSGLAGFHNEQFF | TGTGCCAGCAGTGAATTGTCGGGGCTAGCGGGGTTCCACAATGAGCAGTTCTTC
TRBJ2-1 | NA | TRBV20-1 | TRBD1 | CSARARRDRGRYNEQFF | TGCAGTGCTAGAGCTCGTCGGGACAGGGGGCGATACAATGAGCAGTTCTTC
TRBJ2-2 | once | TRBV5-6 | NA | CASTFGTWTGELFF | TGTGCCAGCACCTTCGGGACCTGGACCGGGGAGCTGTTTTTT
TRBJ2-1 | NA | TRBV18 | NA | CASSPKVLQFF | TGTGCCAGCTCACCTAAGGTGCTACAGTTCTTC